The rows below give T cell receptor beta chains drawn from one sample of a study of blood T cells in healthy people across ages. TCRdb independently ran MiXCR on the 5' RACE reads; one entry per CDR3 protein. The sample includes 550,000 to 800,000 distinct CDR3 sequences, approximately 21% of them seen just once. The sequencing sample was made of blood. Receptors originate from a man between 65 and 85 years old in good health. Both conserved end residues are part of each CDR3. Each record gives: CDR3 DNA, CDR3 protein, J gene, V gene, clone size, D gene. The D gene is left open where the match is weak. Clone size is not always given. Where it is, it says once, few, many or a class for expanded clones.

CDR3 DNA: TGTGCCAGCAGCTTGAGGAAGGCAACTAATGAAAAACTGTTTTTT
CDR3 protein: CASSLRKATNEKLFF
J gene: TRBJ1-4
V gene: TRBV11-1
clone size: NA
D gene: NA

CDR3 DNA: TGTGCCAGCAGCAACTTCGCTAGTCACAAAAACATTCAGTACTTC
CDR3 protein: CASSNFASHKNIQYF
J gene: TRBJ2-4
V gene: TRBV11-2
clone size: NA
D gene: NA

CDR3 DNA: TGCGCCAGCAGCCCACTAGCTGGGACCGACGGCGAGCAGTACTTC
CDR3 protein: CASSPLAGTDGEQYF
J gene: TRBJ2-7
V gene: TRBV5-1
clone size: NA
D gene: NA

CDR3 DNA: TGTGCCAGCACCAACCCCGGGACAGGGGGCACAGATACGCAGTATTTT
CDR3 protein: CASTNPGTGGTDTQYF
J gene: TRBJ2-3
V gene: TRBV27
clone size: NA
D gene: TRBD1

CDR3 DNA: TGCGCCAGCAGCGAGAAACGGGAAGCTTTCTTT
CDR3 protein: CASSEKREAFF
J gene: TRBJ1-1
V gene: TRBV10-2
clone size: few
D gene: NA

CDR3 DNA: TGTGCCAGCAGTTTGGGGCAGGCTAGCACAGATACGCAGTATTTT
CDR3 protein: CASSLGQASTDTQYF
J gene: TRBJ2-3
V gene: TRBV28
clone size: few
D gene: NA

CDR3 DNA: TGCGCCAGCAGCTTGGGGGCTACGAACACCGGGGAGCTGTTTTTT
CDR3 protein: CASSLGATNTGELFF
J gene: TRBJ2-2
V gene: TRBV5-1
clone size: NA
D gene: NA

CDR3 DNA: TGTGCCAGCACCGAGCGGCCGAGCACCGGGGAGCTGTTTTTT
CDR3 protein: CASTERPSTGELFF
J gene: TRBJ2-2
V gene: TRBV6-2/TRBV6-3
clone size: many
D gene: NA

CDR3 DNA: TGCGCCAGCAGCCCGGGGCCAGAAAAAGAGACCCAGTACTTC
CDR3 protein: CASSPGPEKETQYF
J gene: TRBJ2-5
V gene: TRBV5-1
clone size: few
D gene: NA

CDR3 DNA: TGTGCCAGCAGCAAGCGGACAGATACTAGCACAGATACGCAGTATTTT
CDR3 protein: CASSKRTDTSTDTQYF
J gene: TRBJ2-3
V gene: TRBV3-1
clone size: NA
D gene: NA

CDR3 DNA: TGTGCCAGCTCACCATCCCCGGGACAGGGTCAATCGGAGACCCAGTACTTC
CDR3 protein: CASSPSPGQGQSETQYF
J gene: TRBJ2-5
V gene: TRBV18
clone size: NA
D gene: TRBD1

CDR3 DNA: TGCGCCAGCAGCTTGGCAGGGGGTGTCCAAGAGACCCAGTACTTC
CDR3 protein: CASSLAGGVQETQYF
J gene: TRBJ2-5
V gene: TRBV5-1
clone size: many
D gene: TRBD1

CDR3 DNA: TGTGCCAGCAGCCAAGAGAAGTTAGCGGGCACCGGGGAGCTGTTTTTT
CDR3 protein: CASSQEKLAGTGELFF
J gene: TRBJ2-2
V gene: TRBV3-1
clone size: many
D gene: TRBD2

CDR3 DNA: TGTGCCAGCACCGACTTTGTCCATGAGCAGTTCTTC
CDR3 protein: CASTDFVHEQFF
J gene: TRBJ2-1
V gene: TRBV11-2
clone size: few
D gene: NA

CDR3 DNA: TGTGCCAGCAGTTTACTAGCGGGAGATCCTTTCGAGCAGTACTTC
CDR3 protein: CASSLLAGDPFEQYF
J gene: TRBJ2-7
V gene: TRBV28
clone size: few
D gene: TRBD2

CDR3 DNA: TGTGCCAGCTCACCAGCGAGACAGCTGGATGGCTACACCTTC
CDR3 protein: CASSPARQLDGYTF
J gene: TRBJ1-2
V gene: TRBV18
clone size: few
D gene: NA

CDR3 DNA: TGCAGTGTAACGGGACTAGCGGCTAGCACAGATACGCAGTATTTT
CDR3 protein: CSVTGLAASTDTQYF
J gene: TRBJ2-3
V gene: TRBV20-1
clone size: many
D gene: TRBD2

CDR3 DNA: TGTGCCAGCAGACCGGGCTCTGGGTCACCCCTCCACTTT
CDR3 protein: CASRPGSGSPLHF
J gene: TRBJ1-6
V gene: TRBV12-3/TRBV12-4
clone size: few
D gene: NA

CDR3 DNA: TGCAGCGTTGAGACCGGTAGCTCTGGAAACACCATATATTTT
CDR3 protein: CSVETGSSGNTIYF
J gene: TRBJ1-3
V gene: TRBV29-1
clone size: few
D gene: NA

CDR3 DNA: TGTGCCAGCAGCGCAATGAGAGGACTAGGGATCTCCTACGAGCAGTACTTC
CDR3 protein: CASSAMRGLGISYEQYF
J gene: TRBJ2-7
V gene: TRBV7-2
clone size: NA
D gene: TRBD2

CDR3 DNA: TGTGCCAGCAGTTCCCGGACTAGCGGGAGTAAGCAGTACTTC
CDR3 protein: CASSSRTSGSKQYF
J gene: TRBJ2-7
V gene: TRBV6-5
clone size: few
D gene: TRBD2

CDR3 DNA: TGTGCCAGCAGCTTAGGAATTTCGGAAAATGAAAAACTGTTTTTT
CDR3 protein: CASSLGISENEKLFF
J gene: TRBJ1-4
V gene: TRBV7-9
clone size: NA
D gene: NA

CDR3 DNA: TGCAGTGCTAGCCCCTCCGGGACAGGGCAAAAGACCCAGTACTTC
CDR3 protein: CSASPSGTGQKTQYF
J gene: TRBJ2-5
V gene: TRBV20-1
clone size: few
D gene: TRBD1

CDR3 DNA: TGTGCCAGCAGCTTGGAACAGGGGGAGTTCTATGGCTACACCTTC
CDR3 protein: CASSLEQGEFYGYTF
J gene: TRBJ1-2
V gene: TRBV7-2
clone size: NA
D gene: TRBD1

CDR3 DNA: TGCAGTGCTAGCGCCGAAGTCCAAGAGACCCAGTACTTC
CDR3 protein: CSASAEVQETQYF
J gene: TRBJ2-5
V gene: TRBV20-1
clone size: NA
D gene: NA

CDR3 DNA: TGTGCCAGCAGGACACAGCTAAACACTGAAGCTTTCTTT
CDR3 protein: CASRTQLNTEAFF
J gene: TRBJ1-1
V gene: TRBV7-2
clone size: NA
D gene: NA

CDR3 DNA: TGTGCCAGCAGCTTTTCGGGGGCTAATGAAAAACTGTTTTTT
CDR3 protein: CASSFSGANEKLFF
J gene: TRBJ1-4
V gene: TRBV5-5
clone size: many
D gene: NA

CDR3 DNA: TGCAGTGCTAGAGACGGTAGCGGGAGTGAAGAGCAGTACTTC
CDR3 protein: CSARDGSGSEEQYF
J gene: TRBJ2-7
V gene: TRBV20-1
clone size: NA
D gene: TRBD2

CDR3 DNA: TGTGCCAGCAGCTTTAGTGGACGTACGGGCCACCAGATCTTC
CDR3 protein: CASSFSGRTGHQIF
J gene: TRBJ2-5
V gene: TRBV7-8
clone size: few
D gene: NA

CDR3 DNA: TGTGCCAGCAGTTTAGGATTTGGGCAGGCAATGGTAGAGAATAAGCAGTTCTTC
CDR3 protein: CASSLGFGQAMVENKQFF
J gene: TRBJ2-1
V gene: TRBV28
clone size: NA
D gene: NA

CDR3 DNA: TGTGCCAGGCCGTGGGCGGGAGTCTGCAATGAGCAGTTCTTC
CDR3 protein: CARPWAGVCNEQFF
J gene: TRBJ2-1
V gene: TRBV21-1
clone size: few
D gene: NA

CDR3 DNA: TGTGCCATCAGAGGACTAGCGGACAGCGCCGAGCAGTACTTC
CDR3 protein: CAIRGLADSAEQYF
J gene: TRBJ2-7
V gene: TRBV10-3
clone size: few
D gene: TRBD2

CDR3 DNA: TGTGCCAGCAGCCTACAGGGAGAAGGCAATCAGCCCCAGCATTTT
CDR3 protein: CASSLQGEGNQPQHF
J gene: TRBJ1-5
V gene: TRBV7-9
clone size: NA
D gene: NA

CDR3 DNA: TGTGCCAGCAGCGGCTCGCCCGGGACACCCAACACTGAAGCTCTCTTT
CDR3 protein: CASSGSPGTPNTEALF
J gene: TRBJ1-1
V gene: TRBV5-4
clone size: few
D gene: NA

CDR3 DNA: TGTGCCAACTCACCCCAACTAGCGGAAGAGACCCAGTACTTC
CDR3 protein: CANSPQLAEETQYF
J gene: TRBJ2-5
V gene: TRBV18
clone size: NA
D gene: TRBD2